This is a list of T cell receptor beta chains from one sample in a study of identical twins. TCRdb re-derived calls from the 5' RACE reads in MiXCR, one entry per CDR3 protein. This table has 1.5 million to 2 million distinct CDR3 sequences, around a third appearing once. The specimen was cord blood. These receptors all stem from a newborn girl in good health. The CDR3 runs from the conserved cysteine through the conserved F or W. Fields, in order: D gene, J gene, V gene, clone size, CDR3 DNA, CDR3 protein. A D gene is named only where the DNA matches it firmly. Clone size is not always given. Where it is, it says once, few, many or a class for expanded clones.

- TRBJ1-2 TRBV6-1 few TGTGCCAGCAGGGACGGACAGACTAATAACTATGGCTACACCTTC CASRDGQTNNYGYTF
TRBD2 TRBJ2-1 TRBV9 - TGTGCCAGCAGCGTAGCCGGGAGGGCCCATGAGCAGTTCTTC CASSVAGRAHEQFF
TRBD1 TRBJ1-2 TRBV20-1 few TGCAGTGCCGAGGGACAGGGGGAGTTTGGCTACACCTTC CSAEGQGEFGYTF
TRBD2 TRBJ2-7 TRBV25-1 - TGTGCCAGCAGTGGATGGACGGGGGGCTACGAGCAGTACTTC CASSGWTGGYEQYF
- TRBJ2-7 TRBV14 many TGTGCCAGCAGCCAAGAACAGGGACCCTCCTACGAGCAGTACTTC CASSQEQGPSYEQYF
- TRBJ1-6 TRBV27 few TGTGCCAGCAGTTTATCGGGGGGCTGGTATAATTCACCCCTCCACTTT CASSLSGGWYNSPLHF
TRBD2 TRBJ2-2 TRBV20-1 - TGCAGTGCTAGGCGTCTAGCGGACGGGGAGCTGTTTTTT CSARRLADGELFF
- TRBJ2-1 TRBV12-3/TRBV12-4 - TGTGCCAGCACCTCTCCTCTGGGGGACGCCTCCTACAATGAGCAGTTCTTC CASTSPLGDASYNEQFF
- TRBJ2-4 TRBV4-1 - TGCGCCAGCAGCCAAGATCCAGAATCCCCAGCCAAAAACATTCAGTACTTC CASSQDPESPAKNIQYF
- TRBJ2-7 TRBV29-1 - TGCAGCGTGGGGGAACGGCGTCATTCCTACGAGCAGTACTTC CSVGERRHSYEQYF
- TRBJ2-3 TRBV7-2 - TGTGCCAGCAGCTCGCGACTAGTCGTCGGAGATACGCAGTATTTT CASSSRLVVGDTQYF
- TRBJ2-6 TRBV27 - TGTCCCAGCAGTGGGACATCTGGGGCCAACGTCCTGACTTTC CPSSGTSGANVLTF
- TRBJ2-2 TRBV6-1 - TGTGCCACCTTCTCTCCGGAACTGGAGCTGTTTTTT CATFSPELELFF
- TRBJ1-2 TRBV20-1 - TGCAGTGCTCATACAGAGCTCTATGGCTACACCTTC CSAHTELYGYTF
- TRBJ1-2 TRBV10-2 few TGCGCCAGCAGTGAGGGGTACAGGGCCGGCTATGGCTACACCTTC CASSEGYRAGYGYTF
- TRBJ2-5 TRBV2 - TGTGCCAGCAGTAGGGAGGAGTACCAAGAGACCCAGTACTTC CASSREEYQETQYF
- TRBJ1-2 TRBV5-1 - TGCGCCAGCAGCTTGGGGGGTTCAAAGAGGAGCTACACCTTC CASSLGGSKRSYTF
- TRBJ2-7 TRBV6-6 - TGTGCCAGCAGTTATACCCCCAGCTACGAGCAGTACTTC CASSYTPSYEQYF
- TRBJ2-1 TRBV25-1 - TGTGCCAGCAGTGCCCGACTCGGGACGGAGGAAGGCAATGAGCAGTTCTTC CASSARLGTEEGNEQFF
- TRBJ1-2 TRBV14 few TGTGCCAGCAGCCAAGTAGGACGGAACTATGGCTACACCTTC CASSQVGRNYGYTF
TRBD1 TRBJ2-3 TRBV29-1 many TGCAGCGTAACACTCTGGACAGGCTCCAGCACAGATACGCAGTATTTT CSVTLWTGSSTDTQYF